Each of the 17 T cell receptor beta chains below was sequenced from the same sample in a study of shared clonotypes between healthy human individuals (dated by TCRdb to the early 2020s). Library prep was done by the immunoSEQ multiplex PCR assay. TCRdb mirrors the immuneACCESS table, restricted to in-frame sequences. Some clones are absent from its copies; in checked studies, under half trace to an unresolved V gene, and the reason for the others is unknown. The sample table holds 950,000 to 1,300,000 clones, of which around 75% were seen once. Over 1.3% of the sample rests with the top ten. What was sequenced was memory CD4+ T cells sorted from blood. Reading the label with the study, this specimen's cell subset or site is: CD45RA-negative fraction. These receptors were taken from a man in his late teens or twenties in good health.

V is TRBV18 and J is TRBJ2-3, with TRBD1 matching over 8 bases. Germline lookup yields CDR1 KGHSH and CDR2 LQKENI. Trimming cost V 3 bases and J 7 bases; bases outside gene matches: 9. The CDR3 sequence is 15 residues long. The CDR3 DNA sequence: TGTGCCAGCTCACCGGGACAGGCCGGGGGTAATACGCAGTATTTT. It specifies CASSPGQAGGNTQYF.

This chain links TRBV5-6 with TRBJ1-1; D gene unclear. The CDR3 loop spans 12 amino acids. The germline V and J ends were trimmed by 2 bases and 6 bases, with 8 bases remaining between them. CDR1 is SGHDT and CDR2 is YYEEEE in the germline V gene. The CDR3 region has the DNA TGTGCCAGCAGCTTACCAGGTTCTGAAGCTTTCTTT. Protein product: CASSLPGSEAFF. The entire variable domain, with the rest obtained from reference TRBV5-6 and TRBJ1-1, is as follows: DAGVTQSPTHLIKTRGQQVTLRCSPKSGHDTVSWYQQALGQGPQFIFQYYEEEERQRGNFPDRFSGHQFPNYSSELNVNALLLGDSALYLCASSLPGSEAFFGQGTRLTVV.

This clone is a singleton in its sample. This chain links TRBV18 with TRBJ2-7; D is unclear. The germline V gene has CDR1 KGHSH and CDR2 LQKENI. V was cut by 6 bases and J by 3 bases, with 12 bases left in between. This CDR3 has 13 amino acids. The CDR3 DNA reads as TGTGCCAGCTCTCTTAACTGGCTCTACGAGCAGTACTTC. Amino acid sequence: CASSLNWLYEQYF. Drawing the rest from reference TRBV18 and TRBJ2-7, the complete variable domain is NAGVMQNPRHLVRRRGQEARLRCSPMKGHSHVYWYRQLPEEGLKFMVYLQKENIIDESGMPKERFSAEFPKEGPSILRIQQVVRGDSAAYFCASSLNWLYEQYFGPGTRLTVT.

This clone has just a few counts. The sample has other DNA sequences that encode this CDR3 too. V is TRBV14 and J is TRBJ1-2; D is unresolved. This CDR3 spans 13 amino acids. Per germline, CDR1 SGHDN and CDR2 FVKESK. Trimming removed 1 base at V and 8 bases at J, with 11 bases between. This CDR3 reads CASSQVTVGGYTF. Here the CDR3 DNA reads TGTGCCAGCAGCCAAGTTACAGTTGGAGGCTACACCTTC.

The rearrangement uses TRBV5-6 and TRBJ1-3, with 7 nucleotides matching TRBD1. The germline V gene encodes CDR1 SGHDT and CDR2 YYEEEE. This CDR3 is built from 15 residues. The V segment lost 0 bases and the J segment 2 bases; nucleotides outside the gene matches: 2. The CDR3 DNA follows: TGTGCCAGCAGCTTGGGGGACAGACCTGGAAACACCATATATTTT. Protein product: CASSLGDRPGNTIYF.

The chain recombines TRBV7-3 with TRBJ1-5; D gene unclear. The germline CDR1 and CDR2 sequences are SGHTA and FQGTGA. This CDR3 has 17 amino acids. The V end was cut by 1 base, the J end by 0 bases, with 13 bases between. The CDR3 protein is CASSLREWMHSNQPQHF. The CDR3 bases are TGTGCCAGCAGCTTAAGAGAGTGGATGCATAGCAATCAGCCCCAGCATTTT.

This clone has ten or more counts. V and J are TRBV5-4 and TRBJ2-3; 10 bases line up with TRBD1. With 6 bases clipped from V and 1 base from J, the junction kept 8 bases outside the gene matches. CDR3 size: 16 residues. Germline V lookup: CDR1 SGHNT, CDR2 YYREEE (reference sequence). The CDR3: CASILGGTGGTDTQYF. The CDR3 nucleotides are TGTGCCAGCATCTTAGGGGGGACAGGGGGCACAGATACGCAGTATTTT.

The chain is built from TRBV7-9 and TRBJ1-2; 7 nucleotides line up with TRBD1. The CDR3 covers 14 residues. The germline V gene encodes CDR1 SEHNR and CDR2 FQNEAQ (reference sequence). The V segment lost 7 bases and the J segment 7 bases; nucleotides outside the gene matches: 12. The CDR3 bases are TGTGCCAGCAAACGACCGGACAGGTTTGGTGGCTACACCTTC. This gives the protein CASKRPDRFGGYTF. Full variable domain (rest looked up from reference TRBV7-9 and TRBJ1-2): DTGVSQNPRHKITKRGQNVTFRCDPISEHNRLYWYRQTLGQGPEFLTYFQNEAQLEKSRLLSDRFSAERPKGSFSTLEIQRTEQGDSAMYLCASKRPDRFGGYTFGSGTRLTVV.

J is TRBJ2-3 and V is TRBV5-6, with D tentatively TRBD1 or TRBD2 (5 bases each). V lost 3 bases, J lost 3 bases, and 20 bases lay in between. The V gene's germline CDR1 is SGHDT and CDR2 YYEEEE. The CDR3 spans 17 residues. CDR3: CASSSLVPGPETDTQYF. As DNA, the CDR3 is TGTGCCAGCAGCTCCTTGGTGCCGGGGCCAGAAACAGATACGCAGTATTTT.

The gene calls are TRBV28 and TRBJ1-2, with 7 bases fitting TRBD1. In germline, CDR1 is MDHEN, CDR2 SYDVKM. The CDR3 is 14 residues long. Trimming cost V 6 bases and J 7 bases; bases outside gene matches: 11. CDR3 region: CASSPPTGFSGYTF. The CDR3 DNA sequence: TGTGCCAGCAGCCCCCCGACAGGGTTTAGTGGCTACACCTTC.

The chain couples TRBV7-2 to TRBJ2-5; D tentatively fits TRBD1 or TRBD2 (5 bases each). The CDR3 contains 14 residues. CDR1 and CDR2 (germline): SGHTA, FQGNSA. Trimming removed 1 base from V and 1 base from J, with 7 bases in between. The CDR3 region has the DNA TGTGCCAGCAGCTTAGGAGGGACCCAAGAGACCCAGTACTTC. Protein: CASSLGGTQETQYF.

The chain carries TRBV28 and TRBJ2-7; D not resolved. The CDR3 totals 14 residues. V was pared by 6 bases and J by 4 bases, with 16 bases between. Germline V lookup: CDR1 MDHEN, CDR2 SYDVKM. The chain's CDR3 is CASSLHSLPYEQYF. CDR3 DNA: TGTGCCAGCAGCCTCCACAGCCTTCCGTACGAGCAGTACTTC.

As regards this clone: Other DNA sequences of this sample code for an identical CDR3. V gene TRBV18 combines with J gene TRBJ1-2; no definite D call. V shed 3 bases and J shed 2 bases, with 7 bases lying between them. The germline gives CDR1 KGHSH, CDR2 LQKENI. CDR3 size: 13 residues. Written as DNA, the CDR3 is TGTGCCAGCTCACCGGACTGGAACTATGGCTACACCTTC. Translation: CASSPDWNYGYTF.

The chain carries TRBV6-1 and TRBJ1-2; 7 positions agree with TRBD1. CDR3 size: 15 residues. Per the germline V gene, CDR1 is MNHNS and CDR2 is SASEGT. V trimming: 6 bases; J trimming: 4 bases; junction bases outside the gene matches: 11. The CDR3 nucleotides are TGTGCCAGCAGCGGGACAGTTCTAGGGATCTATGGCTACACCTTC. This codes for CASSGTVLGIYGYTF.

The genes are TRBV6-4 and TRBJ2-5, with TRBD1 identical over 8 bases. The V and J ends lost 5 bases and 5 bases, in that order; junction bases with no gene match: 10. CDR3 size: 15 residues. Germline V gene data show CDR1 as MRHNA and CDR2 as SNTAGT. CDR3 nucleotide sequence: TGTGCCAGCAGTCCCGACAGGGGCAGGAGTGAGACCCAGTACTTC. This translates into CASSPDRGRSETQYF.

This clone was seen a handful of times. The chain carries TRBV7-2 and TRBJ2-1, with D perhaps matching TRBD1 (8 bases). Trimming stripped 6 bases from V and 9 bases from J, with 18 bases between. The germline CDR1 and CDR2 sequences are SGHTA and FQGNSA. The length of the CDR3 is 14 residues. This CDR3 is CASSHRGGFGEQFF. In nucleotides, the CDR3 is TGTGCCAGCAGTCACAGGGGGGGGTTCGGTGAGCAGTTCTTC.

This clone appeared a few times. The chain recombines TRBV5-4 with TRBJ2-2; TRBD2 is a possible D gene (6 bases). The CDR3 has 16 residues. Germline CDR1 is SGHNT and CDR2 is YYREEE (reference sequence). V lost 1 base and J lost 7, with 17 bases in between. The CDR3 sequence: CASSLPTGAGGGELFF. The CDR3 nucleotides read TGTGCCAGCAGCTTGCCCACGGGAGCTGGTGGCGGGGAGCTGTTTTTT.